These 20 T cell receptor beta chains came from one sample sequenced in a study of T cell repertoires in cytomegalovirus infection. Their cognate antigens are unknown. TCRdb reprocessed the reads via MiXCR and lists one record per CDR3 protein. The table has 900,000 to 950,000 distinct CDR3 sequences, approximately 32% seen once. Sequencing used cultured CD8+ T cells from PBMCs, obtained from culture after CMV antigen stimulation. The receptor source for this set is a human donor in good health (CMV status not recorded). Some clones in this sample may be carry-over from other donors' samples.

This chain joins TRBV6-5 and TRBJ2-5; 8 bases map to TRBD1. Germline V gives CDR1 MNHEY, CDR2 SVGAGI. V lost 7 bases and J lost 1; bases outside the gene matches: 8. The CDR3 totals 15 residues. The CDR3, as DNA: TGTGCCAGCAACAAATACACAGGGGGCCAAGAGACCCAGTACTTC. The encoded protein is CASNKYTGGQETQYF.

V is TRBV4-2 and J is TRBJ2-1; perhaps D is TRBD1 or TRBD2 (6 bases each). Trimming removed 3 bases from V and 7 bases from J, with 16 bases in between. The length of the CDR3 is 15 residues. From germline, CDR1 is LGHNA and CDR2 YNFKEQ. Written as DNA, the CDR3 is TGTGCCAGCAGCCAGGGGGGCGGAATCGGGAATGAGCAGTTCTTC. Protein sequence: CASSQGGGIGNEQFF.

This clonotype was picked up a small number of times. Here the CDR3 reads CASSIFLRALNQPQHF. As DNA, the CDR3 is TGTGCCAGTAGTATCTTTCTCCGGGCCCTCAATCAGCCCCAGCATTTT. V gene TRBV19 combines with J gene TRBJ1-5; D call uncertain. CDR1 LNHDA and CDR2 SQIVND come from the germline V gene (reference sequence). V lost 3 bases and J lost 3, with 15 bases in between. This CDR3 has 16 amino acids.

This sequence joins TRBV7-6 and TRBJ1-1; D unresolved. V was clipped by 1 base and J by 6 bases, with 12 bases between them. The CDR3 extends over 14 amino acids. CDR1 is SGHVS, CDR2 FNYEAQ, per germline. CDR3 sequence reads: CASSLERSNAEAFF. CDR3 nucleotides: TGTGCCAGCAGCTTAGAAAGGAGCAACGCTGAAGCTTTCTTT. The whole variable domain, remainder taken from reference TRBV7-6 and TRBJ1-1, is GAGVSQSPRYKVTKRGQDVALRCDPISGHVSLYWYRQALGQGPEFLTYFNYEAQQDKSGLPNDRFSAERPEGSISTLTIQRTEQRDSAMYRCASSLERSNAEAFFGQGTRLTVV.

This clonotype was found a few times. The chain links TRBV4-1 to TRBJ1-1; D not certain. This CDR3 is 17 amino acids long. Per the germline V gene, CDR1 is MGHRA and CDR2 is YSYEKL. V was pared by 0 bases and J by 1 base, with 15 bases between. CDR3 in DNA: TGCGCCAGCAGCCAAGATCGTAGGGAAGGGTGGAACACTGAAGCTTTCTTT. Its protein is CASSQDRREGWNTEAFF.

This clonotype was observed a few times. V is TRBV7-2 and J is TRBJ2-1; 14 bases map to TRBD2. V lost 5 bases and J lost 9; bases outside the gene matches: 3. This CDR3 is built from 14 residues. Germline V gene sequence: CDR1 SGHTA, CDR2 FQGNSA. CDR3 loop: CASSGLAGGIEQFF. Written as DNA, the CDR3 is TGTGCCAGCAGCGGACTAGCGGGGGGTATTGAGCAGTTCTTC.

This clonotype was recorded a few times. The chain uses TRBV12-3 or TRBV12-4 and TRBJ2-3; D perhaps matches TRBD1 (6 bases). The CDR3 is 16 amino acids. Deletions cut 6 bases from V and 5 bases from J, with 21 bases between. In DNA form, the CDR3 reads TGTGCCAGCAGCGACCCGGGACAAAAGGCGGTAGATACGCAGTATTTT. Encoded protein: CASSDPGQKAVDTQYF.

This clonotype was counted a few times. This sequence joins TRBV6-1 and TRBJ1-2, with D unclear. V was pared by 0 bases and J by 8 bases, with 16 bases between. The CDR3 sequence is 15 residues long. Per the germline V gene, CDR1 is MNHNS and CDR2 is SASEGT. This chain's CDR3 is CASSEAYAGPDGYTF. The DNA for the CDR3 is TGTGCCAGCAGTGAAGCGTACGCAGGTCCTGACGGCTACACCTTC.

This clonotype is a singleton in its sample. The V call is TRBV15, the J call TRBJ1-1; D not resolved. Germline CDR1 is LNHNV and CDR2 is YYDKDF (reference sequence). Deletions cut 2 bases from V and 1 base from J, with 5 bases between. CDR3 length: 13 residues. CDR3 in DNA: TGTGCCACCAGCAGATCCCCGAACACTGAAGCTTTCTTT. Its protein is CATSRSPNTEAFF.

This sequence joins TRBV6-2 or TRBV6-3 and TRBJ2-7, with 9 bases identical to TRBD1. The CDR3 runs to 15 residues. Losses at the gene ends were 2 bases for V and 3 bases for J; bases not matched to a gene: 5. Germline V CDR1 and CDR2: MNHEY, SVGEGT. The CDR3 loop reads CASSYGQGYFYEQYF. The CDR3 nucleotides are TGTGCCAGCAGTTACGGACAGGGGTACTTCTACGAGCAGTACTTC.

A few counts support this clonotype. The chain employs TRBV20-1 and TRBJ1-5; perhaps TRBD1 as D (5 bases). Germline lookup yields CDR1 DFQATT and CDR2 SNEGSKA (reference sequence). This CDR3 is built from 13 residues. Trimming removed 2 bases from V and 4 bases from J, with 9 bases in between. The CDR3 here is CSARKGPNQPQHF. The CDR3 bases are TGCAGTGCTAGAAAGGGACCGAATCAGCCCCAGCATTTT.

In its sample, this clonotype was seen a few times. The chain is built from TRBV6-5 and TRBJ2-7; TRBD1 or TRBD2 may be the D gene (5 bases each). The CDR3 covers 16 residues. With 2 bases removed from V and 3 bases from J, the gap between germline ends came to 17 bases. The germline V gene encodes CDR1 MNHEY and CDR2 SVGAGI. CDR3 sequence reads: CASSYPLGVGVYEQYF. The DNA of the CDR3 is TGTGCCAGCAGTTACCCGTTGGGGGTAGGGGTCTACGAGCAGTACTTC.

This chain joins TRBV4-1 and TRBJ2-7, with D uncertain. CDR3 length: 16 amino acids. With 0 bases removed from V and 4 bases from J, the gap between germline ends came to 16 bases. Germline V lookup: CDR1 MGHRA, CDR2 YSYEKL. CDR3 DNA sequence: TGCGCCAGCAGCCAAGATTTCGGGCAGTATGGTTACGAGCAGTACGTC. Its protein is CASSQDFGQYGYEQYV.

The sample holds a few counts of this clonotype. This sequence joins TRBV19 and TRBJ1-3; D uncertain. V was trimmed by 5 bases and J by 2 bases, leaving 13 bases between them. The CDR3 extends over 15 amino acids. CDR1 and CDR2 (germline): LNHDA, SQIVND (reference sequence). The DNA of the CDR3 is TGTGCCAGTAGTCTTCTACCTAGGACTGGAAACACCATATATTTT. It encodes CASSLLPRTGNTIYF.

The chain carries TRBV19 and TRBJ1-4; possible D gene TRBD1, 5 bases. The CDR3 contains 16 residues. Germline values: CDR1 LNHDA, CDR2 SQIVND (reference sequence). V lost 5 bases and J lost 6, with 19 bases in between. CDR3 bases: TGTGCCAGTAGTCCTGTAGGGACGTGGTTGTATGAAAAACTGTTTTTT. Encoded protein: CASSPVGTWLYEKLFF.

V gene TRBV4-2 combines with J gene TRBJ1-1; D unresolved. This CDR3 contains 14 residues. Germline V gene lookup returns CDR1 LGHNA and CDR2 YNFKEQ. Trimming took off 0 bases at V and 5 bases at J, with 10 bases between the two ends. The CDR3 coding sequence is TGTGCCAGCAGCCAAGATGCGGGGTGGACTGAAGCTTTCTTT. Its protein is CASSQDAGWTEAFF.

This clonotype appeared a few times. The CDR3 coding sequence is TGTGCCAGTAGTTTCCGACCAGTCAATGAGCAGTTCTTC. Translation gives CASSFRPVNEQFF. This sequence joins TRBV19 and TRBJ2-1; D not resolved. V was clipped by 5 bases and J by 6 bases, with 11 bases between them. Germline V CDR1 and CDR2: LNHDA, SQIVND (reference sequence). The CDR3 is made up of 13 amino acids. Filled out from reference TRBV19 and TRBJ2-1, the complete variable domain reads DGGITQSPKYLFRKEGQNVTLSCEQNLNHDAMYWYRQDPGQGLRLIYYSQIVNDFQKGDIAEGYSVSREKKESFPLTVTSAQKNPTAFYLCASSFRPVNEQFFGPGTRLTVL.

V gene TRBV29-1 combines with J gene TRBJ2-1, with a tentative D call TRBD2 (6 bases). Per the germline V gene, CDR1 is SQVTM and CDR2 is ANQGSEA. This CDR3 comprises 14 residues. Trimming cost V 3 bases and J 4 bases, with 13 bases left between them. CDR3 nucleotides: TGCAGCGTTGAGGCAGAGAGCGGGTACAATGAGCAGTTCTTC. This sequence encodes CSVEAESGYNEQFF.

This sequence joins TRBV20-1 and TRBJ2-7, with TRBD2 matching over 9 bases. CDR1 is DFQATT, CDR2 SNEGSKA, per germline (reference sequence). This CDR3 has 16 amino acids. The CDR3 region has the DNA TGCAGCGCAACTTCCACCGGGACTAGCTTTTCCTACGAGCAGTACTTC. It encodes CSATSTGTSFSYEQYF.

This clonotype was seen ten or more times. The chain is built from TRBV5-6 and TRBJ2-7; 9 nucleotides align to TRBD1. With V trimmed by 6 bases and J by 5 bases, 12 bases remained unmatched. The germline CDR1 and CDR2 sequences are SGHDT and YYEEEE. This CDR3 has 15 residues. CDR3 DNA: TGTGCCAGCACCTTCCGGGACAGGGTTGGCAACGAGCAGTACTTC. This translates into CASTFRDRVGNEQYF.